Listed below are T cell receptor beta chains from one sample, sequenced in a study of blood T cells in healthy people across ages. TCRdb recomputed calls from the 5' RACE reads with MiXCR, one row per CDR3 protein. The data hold 780,000 or so distinct CDR3 sequences, with 56% observed a single time. The specimen sequenced was blood. Receptors originate from a man aged 35 to 55 in good health. Both conserved end residues are part of each CDR3. Each record gives: CDR3 length, J gene, V gene, clone size, D gene, CDR3 protein, CDR3 DNA. The D gene is left open where the match is weak. Clone size is given for some rows only: seen once, a few or many times, or a class if the clone is expanded.

len: 14
j_gene: TRBJ2-1
v_gene: TRBV24-1
abundance: few
d_gene: -
CDR3aa: CATSDWSSYNEQFF
CDR3nt: TGTGCCACCAGTGATTGGTCTTCCTACAATGAGCAGTTCTTC

len: 13
j_gene: TRBJ2-1
v_gene: TRBV20-1
abundance: -
d_gene: -
CDR3aa: CSATTASYNEQFF
CDR3nt: TGCAGTGCTACTACAGCGTCCTACAATGAGCAGTTCTTC

len: 16
j_gene: TRBJ1-2
v_gene: TRBV20-1
abundance: -
d_gene: TRBD1
CDR3aa: CSASLMIGQGSYGYTF
CDR3nt: TGCAGTGCTAGTTTAATGATCGGACAGGGGAGTTATGGCTACACCTTC

len: 14
j_gene: TRBJ2-4
v_gene: TRBV5-1
abundance: -
d_gene: TRBD1
CDR3aa: CASSLGDRGHIQYF
CDR3nt: TGCGCCAGCAGCTTGGGTGACAGGGGCCACATTCAGTACTTC

len: 16
j_gene: TRBJ2-3
v_gene: TRBV5-4
abundance: -
d_gene: -
CDR3aa: CASSPSSGESTDTQYF
CDR3nt: TGTGCCAGCAGCCCGAGCAGCGGAGAGAGCACAGATACGCAGTATTTT

len: 16
j_gene: TRBJ2-3
v_gene: TRBV20-1
abundance: -
d_gene: TRBD2
CDR3aa: CSASAPMGGRADTQYF
CDR3nt: TGCAGTGCTAGCGCCCCTATGGGCGGGAGGGCAGATACGCAGTATTTT

len: 12
j_gene: TRBJ1-2
v_gene: TRBV29-1
abundance: -
d_gene: TRBD1
CDR3aa: CSVSQGAVGYTF
CDR3nt: TGCAGCGTTTCCCAGGGGGCTGTAGGCTACACCTTC

len: 16
j_gene: TRBJ2-1
v_gene: TRBV7-3
abundance: -
d_gene: -
CDR3aa: CASSFRLGGQPNEQFF
CDR3nt: TGTGCCAGCAGCTTCCGGCTCGGAGGGCAGCCTAATGAGCAGTTCTTC

len: 16
j_gene: TRBJ1-5
v_gene: TRBV5-1
abundance: -
d_gene: TRBD1
CDR3aa: CASSLGDRGLNQPQHF
CDR3nt: TGCGCCAGCAGCTTGGGGGACAGGGGGCTTAATCAGCCCCAGCATTTT

len: 13
j_gene: TRBJ1-6
v_gene: TRBV27
abundance: few
d_gene: -
CDR3aa: CASTPGMGSPLHF
CDR3nt: TGTGCCAGCACCCCAGGGATGGGTTCACCCCTCCACTTT

len: 14
j_gene: TRBJ2-7
v_gene: TRBV11-3
abundance: -
d_gene: TRBD2
CDR3aa: CASRVLAGTGEQYF
CDR3nt: TGTGCCAGCAGGGTACTAGCGGGAACAGGGGAGCAGTACTTC

len: 14
j_gene: TRBJ2-1
v_gene: TRBV14
abundance: -
d_gene: TRBD2
CDR3aa: CASSPMFLGGEQFF
CDR3nt: TGTGCCAGCAGCCCCATGTTTCTCGGGGGGGAGCAGTTCTTC

len: 16
j_gene: TRBJ2-3
v_gene: TRBV6-2/TRBV6-3
abundance: -
d_gene: TRBD2
CDR3aa: CASSYMSGRSLDTQYF
CDR3nt: TGTGCCAGCAGTTACATGAGCGGGAGGTCCTTGGATACGCAGTATTTT

len: 14
j_gene: TRBJ2-7
v_gene: TRBV4-1
abundance: -
d_gene: -
CDR3aa: CASSHATGAGEQYF
CDR3nt: TGCGCCAGCAGCCACGCTACAGGGGCGGGAGAGCAGTACTTC

len: 15
j_gene: TRBJ2-5
v_gene: TRBV7-2
abundance: -
d_gene: -
CDR3aa: CASSKRPPGSETQYF
CDR3nt: TGTGCCAGCAGCAAACGACCCCCGGGTTCGGAGACCCAGTACTTC

len: 12
j_gene: TRBJ2-1
v_gene: TRBV28
abundance: few
d_gene: -
CDR3aa: CASRQEYNEQFF
CDR3nt: TGTGCCAGCAGACAGGAATACAATGAGCAGTTCTTC

len: 15
j_gene: TRBJ2-3
v_gene: TRBV4-3
abundance: -
d_gene: -
CDR3aa: CASSQVRSSTDTQYF
CDR3nt: TGCGCCAGCAGCCAAGTTAGGAGCAGCACAGATACGCAGTATTTT

len: 14
j_gene: TRBJ2-1
v_gene: TRBV27
abundance: -
d_gene: -
CDR3aa: CASSLVSGYNEQFF
CDR3nt: TGTGCCAGCAGTTTAGTGTCCGGGTACAATGAGCAGTTCTTC

len: 16
j_gene: TRBJ1-5
v_gene: TRBV5-5
abundance: few
d_gene: -
CDR3aa: CASSSGRDYSNQPQHF
CDR3nt: TGTGCCAGCAGCTCCGGACGGGACTATAGCAATCAGCCCCAGCATTTT

len: 14
j_gene: TRBJ2-5
v_gene: TRBV25-1
abundance: -
d_gene: TRBD2
CDR3aa: CASSPSGLEGTQYF
CDR3nt: TGTGCCAGCAGCCCTAGCGGGCTCGAGGGGACCCAGTACTTC

len: 14
j_gene: TRBJ1-1
v_gene: TRBV12-5
abundance: -
d_gene: -
CDR3aa: CASGLSGSYTEAFF
CDR3nt: TGTGCTAGTGGTTTGAGTGGTTCGTACACTGAAGCTTTCTTT

len: 17
j_gene: TRBJ2-7
v_gene: TRBV20-1
abundance: -
d_gene: TRBD2
CDR3aa: CSARKLGTSGRAYEQYF
CDR3nt: TGCAGTGCTAGGAAATTAGGGACTAGCGGGAGGGCGTACGAGCAGTACTTC

len: 14
j_gene: TRBJ2-1
v_gene: TRBV5-5
abundance: few
d_gene: -
CDR3aa: CASSLGGANNEQFF
CDR3nt: TGTGCCAGCAGCTTGGGCGGGGCTAACAATGAGCAGTTCTTC

len: 16
j_gene: TRBJ2-5
v_gene: TRBV9
abundance: -
d_gene: -
CDR3aa: CASSVGSQVRGETQYF
CDR3nt: TGTGCCAGCAGCGTAGGTAGCCAGGTCAGGGGAGAGACCCAGTACTTC

len: 12
j_gene: TRBJ2-5
v_gene: TRBV10-3
abundance: -
d_gene: -
CDR3aa: CAIESAQETQYF
CDR3nt: TGTGCCATCGAGTCGGCTCAAGAGACCCAGTACTTC

len: 14
j_gene: TRBJ1-3
v_gene: TRBV5-8
abundance: -
d_gene: -
CDR3aa: CASSFASGLNTIYF
CDR3nt: TGTGCCAGCAGCTTTGCGTCCGGGCTTAACACCATATATTTT

len: 16
j_gene: TRBJ2-7
v_gene: TRBV10-3
abundance: few
d_gene: TRBD1
CDR3aa: CAISESGDRGLYEQYF
CDR3nt: TGTGCCATCAGTGAGTCGGGGGACAGGGGGCTTTACGAGCAGTACTTC

len: 14
j_gene: TRBJ2-5
v_gene: TRBV28
abundance: -
d_gene: -
CDR3aa: CASRTDGTFGTQYF
CDR3nt: TGTGCCAGCAGAACCGATGGGACTTTCGGGACCCAGTACTTC

len: 14
j_gene: TRBJ2-6
v_gene: TRBV6-6
abundance: -
d_gene: -
CDR3aa: CASSPSMGANVLTF
CDR3nt: TGTGCCAGCAGTCCGTCCATGGGGGCCAACGTCCTGACTTTC

len: 15
j_gene: TRBJ2-3
v_gene: TRBV6-5
abundance: -
d_gene: -
CDR3aa: CASSSAGSITDTQYF
CDR3nt: TGTGCCAGCAGTTCGGCAGGGTCAATAACAGATACGCAGTATTTT

len: 12
j_gene: TRBJ1-4
v_gene: TRBV15
abundance: -
d_gene: -
CDR3aa: CATSRDTEKLFF
CDR3nt: TGTGCCACCAGCAGAGATACGGAAAAACTGTTTTTT

len: 14
j_gene: TRBJ1-6
v_gene: TRBV27
abundance: few
d_gene: -
CDR3aa: CASSPWGLNSPLHF
CDR3nt: TGTGCCAGCAGCCCTTGGGGGCTTAATTCACCCCTCCACTTT

len: 12
j_gene: TRBJ2-7
v_gene: TRBV12-3/TRBV12-4
abundance: few
d_gene: -
CDR3aa: CASSRDIYEQYF
CDR3nt: TGTGCCAGCAGCAGAGACATCTACGAGCAGTACTTC

len: 14
j_gene: TRBJ1-3
v_gene: TRBV9
abundance: -
d_gene: -
CDR3aa: CASSVVTGGNTIYF
CDR3nt: TGCGCCAGCAGCGTAGTCACAGGGGGAAACACCATATATTTT

len: 16
j_gene: TRBJ2-7
v_gene: TRBV4-1
abundance: once
d_gene: TRBD1
CDR3aa: CASSQYRGRFPYEQYF
CDR3nt: TGCGCCAGCAGCCAATACAGGGGAAGGTTCCCCTACGAGCAGTACTTC

len: 15
j_gene: TRBJ2-1
v_gene: TRBV6-1
abundance: few
d_gene: TRBD2
CDR3aa: CASVLAGVSRNEQFF
CDR3nt: TGTGCCAGCGTACTAGCGGGAGTATCTCGCAATGAGCAGTTCTTC

len: 17
j_gene: TRBJ1-2
v_gene: TRBV27
abundance: -
d_gene: -
CDR3aa: CASSLTQGHVYSNGYTF
CDR3nt: TGTGCCAGCAGTTTAACTCAGGGGCACGTATACAGTAATGGCTACACCTTC

len: 15
j_gene: TRBJ1-2
v_gene: TRBV28
abundance: -
d_gene: TRBD1
CDR3aa: CASRPGGGDLTGYTF
CDR3nt: TGTGCCAGCAGACCCGGAGGGGGCGACCTTACAGGCTACACCTTC

len: 15
j_gene: TRBJ2-5
v_gene: TRBV7-9
abundance: -
d_gene: TRBD1
CDR3aa: CASSLGQVLGETQYF
CDR3nt: TGTGCCAGCAGCTTGGGACAGGTTTTGGGGGAGACCCAGTACTTC

len: 15
j_gene: TRBJ2-7
v_gene: TRBV3-1
abundance: -
d_gene: -
CDR3aa: CASSHTSGRYYEQYF
CDR3nt: TGTGCCAGCAGCCATACAAGCGGGCGATACTACGAGCAGTACTTC

len: 15
j_gene: TRBJ1-2
v_gene: TRBV14
abundance: -
d_gene: TRBD1
CDR3aa: CASSQGGTGNYGYTF
CDR3nt: TGTGCCAGCAGCCAAGGAGGGACAGGGAACTATGGCTACACCTTC

len: 15
j_gene: TRBJ1-4
v_gene: TRBV4-2
abundance: -
d_gene: -
CDR3aa: CASSQVATSGEKLFF
CDR3nt: TGTGCCAGCAGCCAAGTAGCTACCTCGGGAGAAAAACTGTTTTTT